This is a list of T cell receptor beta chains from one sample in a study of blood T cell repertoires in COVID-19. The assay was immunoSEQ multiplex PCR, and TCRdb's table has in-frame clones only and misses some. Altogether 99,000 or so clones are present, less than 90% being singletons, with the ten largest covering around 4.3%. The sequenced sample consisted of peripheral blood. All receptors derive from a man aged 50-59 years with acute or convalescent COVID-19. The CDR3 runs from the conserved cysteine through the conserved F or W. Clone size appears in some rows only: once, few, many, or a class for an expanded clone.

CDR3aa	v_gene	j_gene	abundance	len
CASTTELNTEAFF	TRBV2	TRBJ1-1	.	13
CASSRWTSGPSTDTQYF	TRBV7-9	TRBJ2-3	.	17
CASSPGSYEQYF	TRBV6-5	TRBJ2-7	.	12
CASSLSTFHEQYF	TRBV28	TRBJ2-7	.	13
CASSEFRGDGKLFF	TRBV6-1	TRBJ1-4	once	14
CASSRFDEQFF	TRBV7-9	TRBJ2-1	.	11
CASSRTGDYGYTF	TRBV6-6	TRBJ1-2	.	13
CASSPGTGRDTEAFF	TRBV18	TRBJ1-1	few	15
CSAGTGKNEQFF	TRBV29-1	TRBJ2-1	.	12
CASSSPGQGGEKLFF	TRBV7-8	TRBJ1-4	.	15
CASSQELAGGNEQFF	TRBV3-1/TRBV3-2	TRBJ2-1	.	15
CASSPSYEQYF	TRBV12-3/TRBV12-4	TRBJ2-7	.	11
CASSRTGGYGYTF	TRBV28	TRBJ1-2	few	13
CATSRGTGDNEKLFF	TRBV15	TRBJ1-4	.	15
CASSLGEEDTGELFF	TRBV5-4	TRBJ2-2	few	15
CASSELLRSSYNEQFF	TRBV2	TRBJ2-1	.	16
CASSPDRGPNYGYTF	TRBV11-2	TRBJ1-2	few	15
CASSQRGTLGYTF	TRBV14	TRBJ1-2	.	13
CASSIRRDRGPTGELFF	TRBV5-5	TRBJ2-2	.	17
CATEWDSLAHEQFF	TRBV19	TRBJ2-1	.	14
CASSSRGGSSYNEQFF	TRBV6-2/TRBV6-3	TRBJ2-1	.	16
CASSYFRGVSTEAFF	TRBV7-9	TRBJ1-1	.	15
CASSHLTTGGHNEQFF	TRBV4-1	TRBJ2-1	.	16
CASSPPNWGQDTEAFF	TRBV28	TRBJ1-1	.	16
CASSEGTSGGVYEQYF	TRBV6-1	TRBJ2-7	once	16
CASSSGTSGSVDEQYF	TRBV5-8	TRBJ2-7	few	16
CASSYVGGDYEQYF	TRBV6-5	TRBJ2-7	once	14
CASSIGTGYGYTF	TRBV19	TRBJ1-2	once	13
CASSSGQGYSPLHF	TRBV27	TRBJ1-6	.	14
CASSFSSYGYTF	TRBV5-6	TRBJ1-2	.	12
CASSTGQTYGQPQHF	TRBV19	TRBJ1-5	.	15
CASSPGQEPYEQYF	TRBV5-4	TRBJ2-7	.	14
CASSGVDRNYGYTF	TRBV25-1	TRBJ1-2	once	14
CASSLVSGPYNEQFF	TRBV5-1	TRBJ2-1	.	15
CASRTPGIYEQYF	TRBV6-5	TRBJ2-7	.	13
CATSTDREIYQPQHF	TRBV15	TRBJ1-5	.	15
CASSAQGRWETQYF	TRBV9	TRBJ2-5	few	14
CASSLRGQGTDTQYF	TRBV5-1	TRBJ2-3	.	15
CASSYSGQSNSPLHF	TRBV6-5	TRBJ1-6	.	15
CSASPGLSQPQHF	TRBV20-1	TRBJ1-5	.	13
CASRTGTSGRAREQYF	TRBV2	TRBJ2-7	.	16
CASSEAGLGNYEQYF	TRBV10-2	TRBJ2-7	.	15
CATSRGPSGRFDEQYF	TRBV15	TRBJ2-7	.	16
CASSLRTQEGHEQYF	TRBV5-4	TRBJ2-7	.	15
CASSAGRGSNTGELFF	TRBV7-8	TRBJ2-2	.	16